Sequencing of this T cell receptor (beta chain) was carried out in a study of blood T cell repertoires in COVID-19. As for the study in general: The United States, Italy and Spain provided the acute and convalescent COVID-19 samples. T cells, B-cell-depleted T cells, or PBMCs provided the cDNA or gDNA that served as material.

Original methodology: Reference gene primer amplification in the assay estimated nucleated cell counts. Profiled with immunoSEQ multiplex PCR; TCRdb holds only in-frame clones, not every one. V and J calls and clone size are given by that table; D and trimming were obtained from the DNA. The table has approximately 280,000 clones, roughly 90% seen once. The V end was cut by 0 bases, the J end by 0 bases, with 10 bases between. This CDR3 has 16 residues. From germline, CDR1 is SGDLS and CDR2 YYNGEE. V and J are TRBV9 and TRBJ2-1; D may be TRBD2 (6 bases). The clonotype originates from an older woman with acute or convalescent COVID-19. Sample: peripheral blood. CDR3 in DNA: TGTGCCAGCAGCGTAGGGGGGGTTGGCTCCTACAATGAGCAGTTCTTC. Translation gives CASSVGGVGSYNEQFF. Supplemented by reference TRBV9 and TRBJ2-1, the full variable domain reads DSGVTQTPKHLITATGQRVTLRCSPRSGDLSVYWYQQSLDQGLQFLIQYYNGEERAKGNILERFSAQQFPDLHSELNLSSLELGDSALYFCASSVGGVGSYNEQFFGPGTRLTVL.